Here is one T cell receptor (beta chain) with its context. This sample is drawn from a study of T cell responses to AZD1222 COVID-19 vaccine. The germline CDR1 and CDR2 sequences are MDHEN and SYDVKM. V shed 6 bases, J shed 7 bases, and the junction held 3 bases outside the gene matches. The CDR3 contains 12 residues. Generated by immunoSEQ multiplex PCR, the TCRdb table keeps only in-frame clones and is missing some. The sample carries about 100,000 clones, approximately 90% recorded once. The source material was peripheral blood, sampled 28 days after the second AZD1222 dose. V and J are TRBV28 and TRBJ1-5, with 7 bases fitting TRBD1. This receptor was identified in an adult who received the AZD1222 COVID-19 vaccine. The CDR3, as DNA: TGTGCCAGCAGACAGGGGTGGCAGCCCCAGCATTTT. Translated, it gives CASRQGWQPQHF.